The 19 T cell receptor beta chains presented below share a single source sample, sequenced in a study of T cells in women clearing cervical HPV infection. Assay: immunoSEQ multiplex PCR; the TCRdb copy retains only in-frame clones and omits some. Its clone listing holds tens of thousands of clones. The specimen sequenced was blood buffy coat. Receptors originate from a woman between 18 and 70 years old with a cervical HPV16 infection that either progressed to CIN3+ or cleared (not recorded which).

In the case of this clone: The read stops 3 residues short of the end of the CDR3; the missing end is completed from the germline J gene. The rearrangement uses TRBV30 and TRBJ2-2; 8 bases agree with TRBD1. This CDR3 spans 14 amino acids. Per germline, CDR1 GTSNPN and CDR2 SVGIG (reference sequence). The sequenced part of the CDR3 DNA is TGTGCCTGGAGTTCAGGGGGCCGTAATGAAAAG. It translates to CAWSSGGRNEK. The CDR3 as a whole reads CAWSSGGRNEKLFF. Supplemented by reference TRBV30 and TRBJ2-2, the full variable domain reads SQTIHQWPATLVQPVGSPLSLECTVEGTSNPNLYWYRQAAGRGLQLLFYSVGIGQISSEVPQNLSASRPQDRQFILSSKKLLLSDSGFYLCAWSSGGRNEKLFFGEGSRLTVL.

This CDR3 reads CASSERRGSYEQYF. The CDR3 bases that were read are TGTGCCAGCAGTGAACGGAGGGGTTCCTACGAG. The chain employs TRBV2 and TRBJ2-7; weak D call: TRBD2 (6 bases). The CDR3 goes on 3 residues after the read ends, and that part is filled in from the germline J gene. The CDR3 loop spans 14 amino acids. Germline lookup yields CDR1 SNHLY and CDR2 FYNNEI. V dropped 2 bases and J dropped 1 base, with 9 bases sitting between them.

This clone is classed as medium-sized by frequency. The read ends 3 residues shy of where the CDR3 ends; the end is completed using the germline J gene. The chain uses TRBV19 and TRBJ1-4; no reliable D call. V lost 9 bases and J 8 bases, leaving 4 bases between the germline ends. In germline, CDR1 is LNHDA, CDR2 SQIVND (reference sequence). The length of the CDR3 is 9 residues. The CDR3 protein is CARSEKLFF. The covered CDR3 bases are TGTGCCAGGAGCGAAAAA. The full variable domain, completed using reference TRBV19 and TRBJ1-4, is DGGITQSPKYLFRKEGQNVTLSCEQNLNHDAMYWYRQDPGQGLRLIYYSQIVNDFQKGDIAEGYSVSREKKESFPLTVTSAQKNPTAFYLCARSEKLFFGSGTQLSVL.

Points on this clone: The missing CDR3 end, 3 residues past where the read stops, is filled in from the germline J gene. The J gene is TRBJ1-4, the V gene TRBV5-1; weak D call: TRBD1 (5 bases). The CDR3 has 14 amino acids. From germline, CDR1 is SGHRS and CDR2 YFSETQ. Partial CDR3 DNA: TGCGCCAGCAGCTTGGCGCAGGGAAACTCACCA. Translation gives CASSLAQGNSP. The whole CDR3 is CASSLAQGNSPLFF. The entire variable domain, with the rest obtained from reference TRBV5-1 and TRBJ1-4, is as follows: KAGVTQTPRYLIKTRGQQVTLSCSPISGHRSVSWYQQTPGQGLQFLFEYFSETQRNKGNFPGRFSGRQFSNSRSEMNVSTLELGDSALYLCASSLAQGNSPLFFGSGTQLSVL.

A note on this clone: The CDR3 end lies 3 residues beyond the end of the read and is filled in from the germline J gene. The chain is built from TRBV7-6 and TRBJ2-2; tentative D call: TRBD1 (5 bases). From germline, CDR1 is SGHVS and CDR2 FNYEAQ. The CDR3 covers 14 residues. The CDR3 DNA, read in part, is TGTGCCAGCAGCTTAGGGGTAGGGGATGAAAAG. Protein: CASSLGVGDEK. The whole CDR3 protein is CASSLGVGDEKLFF.

Concerning this clone itself: The read ends 3 residues before the CDR3 terminus; that terminus is restored from the germline J gene. This chain joins TRBV19 and TRBJ2-1; 8 bases line up with TRBD2. V lost 3 bases, J lost 4 bases, and 5 bases stayed unmatched. Germline V gene lookup returns CDR1 LNHDA and CDR2 SQIVND (reference sequence). CDR3 size: 15 residues. The CDR3 region is CASSIKGGGYNEQFF. CDR3 DNA, as far as it was read: TGTGCCAGTAGTATCAAGGGCGGGGGGTACAATGAG.

On this clone itself: The read stops 3 residues short of the end of the CDR3; the missing end is completed from the germline J gene. This chain links TRBV5-1 with TRBJ2-1, with TRBD2 as a possible D gene (6 bases). Germline-derived CDR1 and CDR2 are SGHRS and YFSETQ. CDR3 length: 17 amino acids. Trimming took off 4 bases at V and 0 bases at J, with 17 bases between the two ends. The sequenced part of the CDR3 DNA is TGCGCCAGCAGCCCCCGGGTAGCGGAGAGCTCCTACAATGAG. Residues: CASSPRVAESSYNE. The whole CDR3 protein is CASSPRVAESSYNEQFF.

Worth noting for this clone: The read stops 3 residues short of the end of the CDR3; the missing end is completed from the germline J gene. The V gene is TRBV19, the J gene TRBJ2-1; 9 nucleotides match TRBD1. Unmatched junction bases numbered 9, after V lost 6 bases and J lost 6 bases. The CDR3 has 15 residues. Germline V CDR1 and CDR2: LNHDA, SQIVND (reference sequence). Here the CDR3 reads CASSPGTGNPNEQFF. The covered CDR3 bases are TGTGCCAGTAGCCCCGGGACAGGGAATCCCAATGAG.

Points on this clone: Read data end 3 residues before the CDR3 end; the end is taken from the germline J gene. The rearrangement links TRBV18 to TRBJ1-4, with D tentatively TRBD1 (5 bases). V lost 6 bases to trimming and J lost 8 bases, with 16 bases between them. The CDR3 sequence is 14 residues long. Germline V gene sequence: CDR1 KGHSH, CDR2 LQKENI. This CDR3 reads CASSHGQGKEKLFF. The sequenced part of the CDR3 DNA is TGTGCCAGCTCGCACGGGCAGGGAAAGGAAAAA.

Note on this clone: The read gets to within 3 residues of the CDR3 end, and the germline J gene fills in the rest. The chain carries TRBV13 and TRBJ2-3, with 10 bases that match TRBD1. From germline, CDR1 is PRHDT and CDR2 FYEKMQ (reference sequence). The CDR3 is 21 amino acids. CDR3 region: CASSKNRGGTGVLMENQPQYF. The sequenced part of the CDR3 DNA is TGTGCCAGCAGCAAAAACCGCGGCGGGACAGGGGTTTTAATGGAAAATCAGCCG.

Turning to this clone: At one boundary the junction diverges from the germline segment, which might be a read error. The CDR3 end falls 3 residues outside the read, so it is completed with the germline J gene. The V gene is TRBV6-1, the J gene TRBJ2-7, with a weak D call TRBD2 (6 bases). CDR3 length: 15 amino acids. Germline CDR1 is MNHNS and CDR2 is SASEGT. CDR3 protein: CASSDFGTYSFEQYF. CDR3 DNA (partial): TGTGCCAGCAGTGACTTCGGGACTTATTCCTTCGAG.

Comments on this clone: The read is 3 residues too short to cover the CDR3 end, so that end is filled in from the germline J gene. The V gene is TRBV19, the J gene TRBJ2-4; maybe TRBD1 (6 bases). CDR3 length: 14 residues. Germline CDR1 and CDR2: LNHDA and SQIVND (reference sequence). The CDR3 loop reads CASSPGTSFYGQYF. The DNA read from the CDR3 is TGTGCCAGTAGTCCCGGGACATCATTCTATGGT.

The chain's CDR3 is CASSPQTSYGYTF. The part of the CDR3 DNA that was read is TGTGCCAGCAGCCCCCAAACAAGTTATGGC. The chain employs TRBV7-9 and TRBJ1-2, with D unresolved. The read ends 3 residues before the CDR3 terminus; that terminus is restored from the germline J gene. This CDR3 is built from 13 residues. In germline, CDR1 is SEHNR, CDR2 FQNEAQ (reference sequence). The ends were cut back, 5 bases at V and 5 bases at J, with 12 bases in the middle.

For this clone: The read ends 3 residues before the CDR3 terminus; that terminus is restored from the germline J gene. The chain carries TRBV20-1 and TRBJ2-4; 10 positions agree with TRBD1. The CDR3 totals 15 residues. The ends lost 4 bases at V and 1 base at J; junction bases unmatched: 4. Germline CDR1 is DFQATT and CDR2 is SNEGSKA (reference sequence). This CDR3 reads CSAKPGQGAKNIQYF. The sequenced CDR3 bases are TGCAGTGCTAAACCGGGACAGGGGGCCAAAAACATT.

Note on this clone: Read coverage stops 3 residues before the CDR3 terminus; the germline J gene supplies the remainder. The gene calls are TRBV7-3 and TRBJ1-2; no clear D. Germline V gene sequence: CDR1 SGHTA, CDR2 FQGTGA. This CDR3 is built from 13 residues. The DNA read from the CDR3 is TGTGCCAGCAGCCTAGGACTACCAGATACC. This sequence encodes CASSLGLPDT. The entire CDR3 reads CASSLGLPDTYTF.

Turning to this clone: The missing CDR3 end, 3 residues past where the read stops, is filled in from the germline J gene. The V and J genes are TRBV7-9 and TRBJ2-1; 10 bases line up with TRBD1. With V trimmed by 4 bases and J by 6 bases, 6 bases remained unmatched. This CDR3 is built from 15 residues. Germline CDR1 is SEHNR and CDR2 is FQNEAQ (reference sequence). The CDR3 is CASSSWDRGSNEQFF. The part of the CDR3 DNA that was read is TGTGCCAGCAGCTCCTGGGACAGGGGCAGCAATGAG.

Concerning this clone itself: The CDR3 goes on 3 residues after the read ends, and that part is filled in from the germline J gene. V usage is TRBV7-3 and J usage is TRBJ2-1, with TRBD1 identical over 8 bases. V lost 1 base, J lost 9 bases, and 8 bases stayed unmatched. In germline, CDR1 is SGHTA, CDR2 FQGTGA. The CDR3 contains 15 residues. The sequenced part of the CDR3 DNA is TGTGCCAGCAGCTTAATGGGCAGGGGGCAGACTGAG. This gives the protein CASSLMGRGQTE. The full CDR3 reads CASSLMGRGQTEQFF.

Comment on this clone: The sequence runs out 3 residues before the end of the CDR3; the remainder is reconstructed from the germline J gene. V gene TRBV5-1 combines with J gene TRBJ2-4, with 7 positions matching TRBD2. The germline gives CDR1 SGHRS, CDR2 YFSETQ. This CDR3 spans 17 amino acids. CDR3 DNA, as far as it was read: TGCGCCAGCAGCTTGGGCAGTCTTTGGCTAGCGGAGAGGGAT. Encoded protein: CASSLGSLWLAERD. The whole CDR3 region reads CASSLGSLWLAERDQYF. Using reference TRBV5-1 and TRBJ2-4 for the parts outside the CDR3, the full variable domain is KAGVTQTPRYLIKTRGQQVTLSCSPISGHRSVSWYQQTPGQGLQFLFEYFSETQRNKGNFPGRFSGRQFSNSRSEMNVSTLELGDSALYLCASSLGSLWLAERDQYFGAGTRLSVL.

Note on this clone: Sequencing ends 3 residues short of the CDR3 end; the germline J gene provides the rest. V gene TRBV27 combines with J gene TRBJ2-3; TRBD2 agrees at 11 bases. The CDR3 loop spans 15 amino acids. Germline loops: CDR1 MNHEY, CDR2 SMNVEV (reference sequence). The ends lost 5 bases at V and 1 base at J; junction bases unmatched: 2. The CDR3 is CASSPGLAGTDTQYF. CDR3 DNA (partial): TGTGCCAGCAGTCCGGGACTAGCGGGCACAGATACG.